Listed below are T cell receptor beta chains from one sample, sequenced in a study of cytomegalovirus exposure and HLA in healthy donors. Sequenced by immunoSEQ multiplex PCR; TCRdb stores in-frame clones only, minus some. The sample lists 100,000 to 150,000 clones, around 84% seen once, with roughly 2.7% in the top ten. The sample comprised PBMCs. The receptors derive from a man aged 45-65 years in good health and CMV-seronegative. Each CDR3 is given with its conserved first and last residue. The D gene is left open where the match is weak. Part of the rows lack a size; the others show once, few, many or a class for expanded clones.

v_gene	j_gene	d_gene	abundance	CDR3nt	CDR3aa
TRBV7-2	TRBJ2-7	TRBD2	few	TGTGCCAGCAGCTTAAGTAGCGGGGGAGCCTTCGAGCAGTACTTC	CASSLSSGGAFEQYF
TRBV21-1	TRBJ1-4	-	-	TGTGCCAGCAGCTCCTCTTTCGGGATTAATGAAAAACTGTTTTTT	CASSSSFGINEKLFF
TRBV29-1	TRBJ2-5	-	-	TGCAGCGTCCGAAGGACAGTCCGGGAGACCCAGTACTTC	CSVRRTVRETQYF
TRBV5-5	TRBJ1-5	-	-	TGTGCCAGCAGCCGGGTCTTTAATCAGCCCCAGCATTTT	CASSRVFNQPQHF
TRBV29-1	TRBJ1-2	-	-	TGCAGCGTTGATGCAGACAGTCTCTATGGCTACACCTTC	CSVDADSLYGYTF
TRBV9	TRBJ1-3	-	-	TGTGCCAGCAGCGTGGGCTCGGGGTCTGGAAACACCATATATTTT	CASSVGSGSGNTIYF
TRBV7-9	TRBJ2-4	-	once	TGTGCCAGCAGCTTAGTTGGAGGGTGGTACTTC	CASSLVGGWYF
TRBV5-1	TRBJ1-2	TRBD1	-	TGCGCCAGCAGCCTGGGACAGGGCGCTAACTATGGCTACACCTTC	CASSLGQGANYGYTF
TRBV4-1	TRBJ1-6	-	-	TGCGCCAGCAGCCTGGAACAGCAATATAATTCACCCCTCCACTTT	CASSLEQQYNSPLHF
TRBV5-1	TRBJ2-1	-	-	TGCGCCAGCAGCTTCCCAGGGGTGGGGGAGCAGTTCTTC	CASSFPGVGEQFF
TRBV7-9	TRBJ1-1	-	-	TGTGCCAGCAGCTTAGCACATAAGACTGAAGCTTTCTTT	CASSLAHKTEAFF
TRBV18	TRBJ1-5	TRBD1	-	TGTGCCAGCTCACCCTCGACAGGGCCAAGCAATCAGCCCCAGCATTTT	CASSPSTGPSNQPQHF
TRBV27	TRBJ2-7	-	-	TGTGCCAGCAGTTGGCGAGCTGGCGGCTCCTACGAGCAGTACTTC	CASSWRAGGSYEQYF
TRBV6-1	TRBJ1-1	-	-	TGTGCCAGCTCTTGGTCCGGGGGCACTGAAGCTTTCTTT	CASSWSGGTEAFF
TRBV5-6	TRBJ1-5	-	-	TGTGCCAGCAGCCTCATTCTCCGGGGTTTTCAGCCCCAGCATTTT	CASSLILRGFQPQHF
TRBV9	TRBJ2-5	TRBD1	-	TGTGCCAGCAGCTCACAGGGGCTCCCCGTGGTCCAGTACTTC	CASSSQGLPVVQYF
TRBV4-1	TRBJ1-2	-	-	TGCGCCAGCAGCCAACCTACAGGAAAAGCTAACTATGGCTACACCTTC	CASSQPTGKANYGYTF
TRBV27	TRBJ2-1	TRBD1	-	TGTGCCAGCAGTTACAACAGGGGCTACAATGAGCAGTTCTTC	CASSYNRGYNEQFF
TRBV15	TRBJ1-1	-	-	TGTGCCACCACCATGGGGGAGGGGAACACTGAAGCTTTCTTT	CATTMGEGNTEAFF
TRBV6-5	TRBJ1-5	-	-	TGTGCCAGCACTTACGGGGGGGTAGGTAGCAATCAGCCCCAGCATTTT	CASTYGGVGSNQPQHF
TRBV19	TRBJ2-1	-	-	TGTGCCAGTAGTATAGTAAGTAGCCGGATCTACAATGAGCAGTTCTTC	CASSIVSSRIYNEQFF
TRBV6-5	TRBJ1-2	TRBD1	-	TGTGCCAGCAGTTACTCGGGGGACAGGGGAGTCGGCTACACCTTC	CASSYSGDRGVGYTF
TRBV30	TRBJ2-1	TRBD1	once	TGTGCCTGGAGTGGTCGTTGGACAGGCCTGAAACTCAATGAGCAGTTCTTC	CAWSGRWTGLKLNEQFF
TRBV5-1	TRBJ1-1	-	once	TGCGCCAGCAGCTACCAGACAGGAAACACTGAAGCTTTCTTT	CASSYQTGNTEAFF
TRBV28	TRBJ1-1	TRBD1	-	TGTGCCAGCAGTGGGGACAGGAACACTGAAGCTTTCTTT	CASSGDRNTEAFF
TRBV7-3	TRBJ2-2	TRBD1	-	TGTGCCAGCAGCCCCTCCCAGGGACAGGGGATCGCCGGGGAGCTGTTTTTT	CASSPSQGQGIAGELFF
TRBV5-1	TRBJ2-5	TRBD2	-	TGCGCCAGCAGCCCCGGGACTAGCGGGGGAGAGACCCAGTACTTC	CASSPGTSGGETQYF
TRBV5-1	TRBJ2-7	TRBD2	few	TGCGCCAGCAGCTTACTAGCGGGGGGCTCCTACGAGCAGTACTTC	CASSLLAGGSYEQYF
TRBV27	TRBJ2-2	TRBD1	-	TGTGCCAGCAGGACAGGGCCCGGGGAGCTGTTTTTT	CASRTGPGELFF
TRBV6-5	TRBJ1-5	TRBD1	-	TGTGCCAGCAGGGAGACAGGGAATCAGCCCCAGCATTTT	CASRETGNQPQHF
TRBV7-3	TRBJ1-1	TRBD1	-	TGTGCCAGCAGCTTGACAGGGTCGAACACTGAAGCTTTCTTT	CASSLTGSNTEAFF
TRBV5-1	TRBJ1-2	TRBD1	-	TGCGCCAGCGCCCCGGACAGGGACTATGGCTACACCTTC	CASAPDRDYGYTF
TRBV9	TRBJ1-2	-	-	TGTGCCAGCAGCGTAGCAACAGACAACTATGGCTACACCTTC	CASSVATDNYGYTF
TRBV11-1	TRBJ2-7	-	-	TGTGCCAGCAGCCCCCCGAGGGGGGGGCCTTACGAGCAGTACTTC	CASSPPRGGPYEQYF
TRBV9	TRBJ1-2	-	-	TGTGCCAGCAGCCTAGGGGGGGGAGGCGGCTACACCTTC	CASSLGGGGGYTF